A single sample gave rise to the 24 T cell receptor beta chains below, sequenced in a study of T cell responses to AZD1222 COVID-19 vaccine. Measured with immunoSEQ multiplex PCR; TCRdb has only the in-frame clones, and not every one. The sample lists roughly 130,000 clones; 70% to 90% were seen once. Source: peripheral blood, taken on day 0 of AZD1222 vaccination. These TCRs come from an adult in good health.

This clone has a single count. The rearrangement uses TRBV6-2 or TRBV6-3 and TRBJ1-2; D remains ambiguous. Trimming removed 0 bases from V and 7 bases from J, with 9 bases in between. From germline, CDR1 is MNHEY and CDR2 SVGEGT. The CDR3 loop spans 13 amino acids. The CDR3 is CASSYSVSPGYTF. The CDR3 DNA reads TGTGCCAGCAGTTACTCGGTGAGTCCTGGCTACACCTTC.

The J gene is TRBJ1-5, the V gene TRBV5-8; no firm D call. The CDR3 sequence is 16 residues long. CDR1 is SGHTS, CDR2 YDEGEE, per germline. Between the trimmed V and J ends, which lost 1 base and 0 bases, there was a span of 11 bases. The CDR3 here is CASSLFNTVSNQPQHF. CDR3 DNA: TGTGCCAGCAGCTTGTTCAATACGGTTAGCAATCAGCCCCAGCATTTT. Full variable domain (rest looked up from reference TRBV5-8 and TRBJ1-5): EAGVTQSPTHLIKTRGQQATLRCSPISGHTSVYWYQQALGLGLQFLLWYDEGEERNRGNFPPRFSGRQFPNYSSELNVNALELEDSALYLCASSLFNTVSNQPQHFGDGTRLSIL.

The CDR3: CASSLDTTGGRYGYTF. The DNA for the CDR3 is TGCGCCAGCAGCTTGGATACCACAGGGGGGAGGTATGGCTACACCTTC. The chain uses TRBV5-1 and TRBJ1-2; 8 nucleotides line up with TRBD1. CDR1 and CDR2 (germline): SGHRS, YFSETQ. There are 16 residues in the CDR3. V trimming: 0 bases; J trimming: 5 bases; junction bases outside the gene matches: 9.

The rearrangement joins TRBV19 to TRBJ1-5; D gene uncertain. The V end lost 4 bases, the J end lost 0 bases, and 16 bases lay between the germline ends. Germline CDR1 is LNHDA and CDR2 is SQIVND (reference sequence). This CDR3 is 17 amino acids long. The CDR3 protein is CASSSVADPYSNQPQHF. In nucleotides, the CDR3 is TGTGCCAGTAGTAGCGTGGCAGACCCATATAGCAATCAGCCCCAGCATTTT. Complete variable domain (other parts from reference TRBV19 and TRBJ1-5): DGGITQSPKYLFRKEGQNVTLSCEQNLNHDAMYWYRQDPGQGLRLIYYSQIVNDFQKGDIAEGYSVSREKKESFPLTVTSAQKNPTAFYLCASSSVADPYSNQPQHFGDGTRLSIL.

This sequence joins TRBV7-8 and TRBJ2-3; TRBD2 agrees at 9 bases. This CDR3 comprises 16 residues. V shed 5 bases and J 1 base; nucleotides not matched to a gene: 7. Per the germline V gene, CDR1 is SGHVS and CDR2 is FQNEAQ. CDR3 nucleotides: TGTGCCAGCAGCCCTGGTGAGCGGGGGGGCACAGATACGCAGTATTTT. This gives the protein CASSPGERGGTDTQYF. Drawing the rest from reference TRBV7-8 and TRBJ2-3, the complete variable domain is GAGVSQSPRYKVAKRGQDVALRCDPISGHVSLFWYQQALGQGPEFLTYFQNEAQLDKSGLPSDRFFAERPEGSVSTLKIQRTQQEDSAVYLCASSPGERGGTDTQYFGPGTRLTVL.

This clone appeared a single time. The V gene is TRBV6-1, the J gene TRBJ2-3; 7 bases map to TRBD1. Germline V gene lookup returns CDR1 MNHNS and CDR2 SASEGT. V lost 2 bases to trimming and J lost 3 bases; unmatched junction nucleotides: 8. This CDR3 spans 16 amino acids. In DNA, the CDR3 is TGTGCCAGCAGTGAAAATATTGGGACAGCGACAGATACGCAGTATTTT. Residues: CASSENIGTATDTQYF.

J is TRBJ1-2 and V is TRBV6-1; no firm D call. Per the germline V gene, CDR1 is MNHNS and CDR2 is SASEGT. Trimming took 4 bases from V and 4 from J, leaving 19 bases between them. This CDR3 has 16 residues. The DNA of the CDR3 is TGTGCCAGCAGTGTACCGGGTCTTTCCGACGTCTATGGCTACACCTTC. The encoded protein is CASSVPGLSDVYGYTF.

This chain connects TRBV19 to TRBJ2-5; 7 nucleotides line up with TRBD1. Trimming at V came to 3 bases and at J to 2 bases, leaving 9 bases not matched to a gene. The CDR3 contains 16 residues. The germline gives CDR1 LNHDA, CDR2 SQIVND (reference sequence). The CDR3 coding sequence is TGTGCCAGTAGTATGCGTTTGGCCAGGGGGCAAGAGACCCAGTACTTC. This translates into CASSMRLARGQETQYF.

This clone was observed a handful of times. V and J are TRBV6-5 and TRBJ1-6; TRBD1 might be the D (5 bases). The CDR3 length is 15 residues. V was trimmed by 5 bases and J by 7 bases, leaving 15 bases between them. From germline, CDR1 is MNHEY and CDR2 SVGAGI. The CDR3 loop is CASSLTGRANSPLHF. The CDR3 nucleotides are TGTGCCAGCAGTCTCACAGGAAGGGCCAATTCACCCCTCCACTTT.

This clone was counted only a few times. The chain joins TRBV5-6 to TRBJ1-2; D is uncertain. Trimming cost V 1 base and J 0 bases, with 13 bases left between them. The CDR3 is 16 residues long. CDR1 and CDR2 (germline): SGHDT, YYEEEE. Here the CDR3 reads CASSLPTISPNYGYTF. DNA of the CDR3: TGTGCCAGCAGCTTGCCTACGATAAGTCCTAACTATGGCTACACCTTC.

The chain joins TRBV18 to TRBJ2-2; perhaps D is TRBD1 or TRBD2 (5 bases each). The CDR3 is 16 residues long. In germline, CDR1 is KGHSH, CDR2 LQKENI. V gave up 2 bases and J gave up 0 bases, with 10 bases separating them. CDR3 DNA sequence: TGTGCCAGCTCACCATCGAGGGGCACGAACACCGGGGAGCTGTTTTTT. Protein: CASSPSRGTNTGELFF.

This clone was detected only once. V gene TRBV28 combines with J gene TRBJ1-2; a weak D match, TRBD1 (5 bases). There are 13 residues in the CDR3. Per the germline V gene, CDR1 is MDHEN and CDR2 is SYDVKM. The V end lost 3 bases, the J end lost 8 bases, and 13 bases lay between the germline ends. The CDR3 protein is CASSLVLGTGYTF. CDR3 sequence (DNA): TGTGCCAGCAGTTTGGTACTAGGGACCGGCTACACCTTC.

CDR3 sequence: CASKTSNQPQHF. Here the CDR3 DNA reads TGTGCCAGCAAAACAAGCAATCAGCCCCAGCATTTT. The chain carries TRBV6-5 and TRBJ1-5; the D is unclear. This CDR3 contains 12 residues. From germline, CDR1 is MNHEY and CDR2 SVGAGI. V shed 7 bases and J shed 1 base, with 5 bases lying between them.

This clone was observed a single time. V gene TRBV11-2 combines with J gene TRBJ1-5; the D gene is possibly TRBD1 (6 bases). Germline lookup yields CDR1 SGHAT and CDR2 FQNNGV. V lost 5 bases to trimming and J lost 1 base, with 12 bases between them. The CDR3 runs 15 residues. The CDR3 loop is CASSPQGQSNQPQHF. The CDR3 bases are TGTGCCAGCAGCCCCCAAGGACAGAGCAATCAGCCCCAGCATTTT.

The rearrangement joins TRBV5-1 to TRBJ1-4, with 8 bases identical to TRBD1. The CDR3 has 15 residues. Germline V CDR1 and CDR2: SGHRS, YFSETQ. Losses at the gene ends were 4 bases for V and 3 bases for J; bases not matched to a gene: 5. The CDR3 here is CASSRKQGANEKLFF. The CDR3 nucleotides are TGCGCCAGCAGCCGGAAACAGGGGGCTAATGAAAAACTGTTTTTT.

This chain connects TRBV11-2 to TRBJ2-7, with D unresolved. The ends were cut back, 2 bases at V and 5 bases at J, with 7 bases in the middle. Germline-derived CDR1 and CDR2 are SGHAT and FQNNGV. The CDR3 is made up of 12 amino acids. The CDR3 coding sequence is TGTGCCAGCAGCTTAAACCGAGACGAGCAGTACTTC. Residues: CASSLNRDEQYF.

This chain links TRBV24-1 with TRBJ1-2; TRBD1 aligns across 8 bases. CDR3 length: 19 residues. The junction had 14 bases not matched to a gene; V was cut back by 3 bases and J by 0 bases. From germline, CDR1 is KGHDR and CDR2 SFDVKD. The DNA of the CDR3 is TGTGCCACCAGTGATCCATCCTCCGGACAGGGATTAACTAACTATGGCTACACCTTC. This sequence encodes CATSDPSSGQGLTNYGYTF.

The V and J genes are TRBV6-5 and TRBJ1-6; D gene uncertain. The CDR3 length is 12 residues. V shed 2 bases and J shed 6 bases, with 2 bases lying between them. The germline gives CDR1 MNHEY, CDR2 SVGAGI. The DNA for the CDR3 is TGTGCCAGCAGTTACCCTAATTCACCCCTCCACTTT. Its translation: CASSYPNSPLHF.

Concerning this clone itself: A read error may produce the germline difference seen at one junction end. V is TRBV2 and J is TRBJ1-3; D might be TRBD1 (5 bases). CDR1 SNHLY and CDR2 FYNNEI come from the germline V gene. CDR3 length equals 15 residues. Here the CDR3 DNA reads TGTGCCAGTAGTGTGGGCAGGGCCTTTGGAAACACCATATATTTT. Its protein is CASSVGRAFGNTIYF.

This rearrangement joins TRBV7-9 to TRBJ2-3; maybe TRBD2 (6 bases). This CDR3 comprises 13 residues. Germline loops: CDR1 SEHNR, CDR2 FQNEAQ (reference sequence). Between the trimmed V and J ends, which lost 3 bases and 6 bases, there was a span of 10 bases. CDR3 DNA sequence: TGTGCCAGCAGCTTTACGGGGAGGGATACGCAGTATTTT. Amino acid sequence: CASSFTGRDTQYF.

This clone was found once. The rearrangement joins TRBV12-3 or TRBV12-4 to TRBJ1-5; the D is unclear. Trimming cost V 6 bases and J 4 bases, with 7 bases left between them. The CDR3 has 12 residues. The CDR3 DNA follows: TGTGCCAGCAGGCAAGGAAATCAGCCCCAGCATTTT. Encoded protein: CASRQGNQPQHF.

The rearrangement uses TRBV3-1 (or the pseudogene TRBV3-2) and TRBJ2-5, with D unclear. Trimming cost V 5 bases and J 5 bases, with 18 bases left between them. Germline CDR1 LGHDT, CDR2 YNNKEL (reference sequence). This CDR3 is built from 15 residues. The CDR3 DNA reads TGTGCCAGCAGCATCGTCTGGTCGACCAGGGAGACCCAGTACTTC. Amino acid sequence: CASSIVWSTRETQYF.

V is TRBV4-3 and J is TRBJ2-1; possible D gene TRBD1, 6 bases. Germline V gene lookup returns CDR1 LGHNA and CDR2 YSLEER. CDR3 size: 14 residues. With 2 bases removed from V and 7 bases from J, the gap between germline ends came to 12 bases. The CDR3 DNA reads as TGCGCCAGCAGCCAACAGGACAGTTATAATGAGCAGTTCTTC. It translates to CASSQQDSYNEQFF.

The table lists this clone with a count of one. The chain is built from TRBV12-3 or TRBV12-4 and TRBJ1-2, with D perhaps matching TRBD1 (6 bases). The CDR3 totals 13 residues. Deletions cut 6 bases from V and 7 bases from J, with 15 bases between. CDR3 nucleotides: TGTGCCAGCAGCTCGACTGGACAGCTTGGCTACACCTTC. This sequence encodes CASSSTGQLGYTF.